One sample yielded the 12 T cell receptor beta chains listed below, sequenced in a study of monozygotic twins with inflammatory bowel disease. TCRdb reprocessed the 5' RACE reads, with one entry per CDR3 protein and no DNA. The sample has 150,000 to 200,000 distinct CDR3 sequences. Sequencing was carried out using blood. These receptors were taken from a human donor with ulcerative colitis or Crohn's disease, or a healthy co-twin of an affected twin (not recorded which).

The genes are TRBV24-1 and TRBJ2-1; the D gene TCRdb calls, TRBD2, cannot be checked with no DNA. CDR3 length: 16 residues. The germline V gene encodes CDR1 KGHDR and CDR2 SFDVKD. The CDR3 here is CATSDPTSGPYNEQFF.

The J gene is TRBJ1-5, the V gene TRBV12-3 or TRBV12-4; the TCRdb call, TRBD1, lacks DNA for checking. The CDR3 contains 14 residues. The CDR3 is CASSPGPSGRPQHF.

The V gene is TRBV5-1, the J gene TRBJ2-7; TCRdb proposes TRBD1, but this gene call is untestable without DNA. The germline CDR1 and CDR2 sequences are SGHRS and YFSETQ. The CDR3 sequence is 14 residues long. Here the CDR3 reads CASSFGDSPYEQYF.

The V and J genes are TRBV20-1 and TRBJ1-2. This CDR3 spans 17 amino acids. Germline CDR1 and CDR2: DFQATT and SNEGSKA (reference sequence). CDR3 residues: CSARDGSGALRFYGYTF.

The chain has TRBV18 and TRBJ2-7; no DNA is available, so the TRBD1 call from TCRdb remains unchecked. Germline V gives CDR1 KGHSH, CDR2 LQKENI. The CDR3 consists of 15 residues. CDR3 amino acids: CASSDQAGPSYEQYF.

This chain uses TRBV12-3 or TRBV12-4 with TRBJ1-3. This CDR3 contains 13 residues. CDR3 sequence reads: CASSLPYGNTIYF.

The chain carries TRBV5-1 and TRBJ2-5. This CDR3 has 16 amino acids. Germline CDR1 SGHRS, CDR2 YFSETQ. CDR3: CASSLVGSLSQETQYF.

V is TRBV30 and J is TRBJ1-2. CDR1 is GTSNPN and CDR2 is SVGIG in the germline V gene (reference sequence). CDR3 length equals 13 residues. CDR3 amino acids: CAWSVAGSAGYTF. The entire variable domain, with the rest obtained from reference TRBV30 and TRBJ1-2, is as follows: SQTIHQWPATLVQPVGSPLSLECTVEGTSNPNLYWYRQAAGRGLQLLFYSVGIGQISSEVPQNLSASRPQDRQFILSSKKLLLSDSGFYLCAWSVAGSAGYTFGSGTRLTVV.

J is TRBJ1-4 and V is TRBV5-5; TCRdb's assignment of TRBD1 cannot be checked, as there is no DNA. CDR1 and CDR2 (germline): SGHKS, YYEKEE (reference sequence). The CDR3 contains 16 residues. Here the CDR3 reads CASSLGTGAPGEKLFF.

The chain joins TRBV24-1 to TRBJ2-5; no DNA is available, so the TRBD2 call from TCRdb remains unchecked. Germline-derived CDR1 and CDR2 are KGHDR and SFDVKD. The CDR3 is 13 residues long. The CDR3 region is CATSWAGGETQYF.

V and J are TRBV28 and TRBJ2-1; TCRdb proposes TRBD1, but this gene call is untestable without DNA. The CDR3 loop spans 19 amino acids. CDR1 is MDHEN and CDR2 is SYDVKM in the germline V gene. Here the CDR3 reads CASSSRRTLTTSAYNEQFF.

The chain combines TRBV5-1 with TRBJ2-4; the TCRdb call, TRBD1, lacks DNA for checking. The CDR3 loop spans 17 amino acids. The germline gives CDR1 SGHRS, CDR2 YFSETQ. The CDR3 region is CASSPRTGEWVKNMQYF.